These 4 T cell receptor beta chains came from one sample sequenced in a study of molecular identifiers for immune sequencing clone quantification. Each CDR3 protein is one row after TCRdb ran MiXCR on the PCR reads. The repertoire consists of about 330,000 distinct CDR3 sequences, with 24% occurring once and the leading ten covering 0.74%. The source material was naive CD8+ T cells from blood, with Jurkat cell RNA spiked in. Subset meaning: FACS-sorted CD8+CD4-CCR7+CD45RA+ naive T cells. The receptors here all came from a human donor in good health. Some libraries in this study had Jurkat cell RNA spiked in.

This clonotype was seen repeatedly, ten times or more. V gene TRBV7-9 combines with J gene TRBJ2-5, with TRBD2 as a possible D gene (5 bases). Per the germline V gene, CDR1 is SEHNR and CDR2 is FQNEAQ (reference sequence). The CDR3 sequence is 15 residues long. Trimming took 2 bases from V and 2 from J, leaving 12 bases between them. Here the CDR3 DNA reads TGTGCCAGCAGCTTATATCTTGCGGGTCAAGAGACCCAGTACTTC. Protein sequence: CASSLYLAGQETQYF.

The V call is TRBV30, the J call TRBJ2-7, with 7 bases aligning to TRBD1. J was trimmed by 5 bases and V by 1 base; bases with no gene match: 8. The V gene's germline CDR1 is GTSNPN and CDR2 SVGIG (reference sequence). The CDR3 sequence is 14 residues long. The DNA for the CDR3 is TGTGCCTGGAGTGATGGGGCAGGGGGAAACGAGCAGTACTTC. It yields the protein CAWSDGAGGNEQYF.

There are many counts of this clonotype. The V call is TRBV6-5, the J call TRBJ2-5; D might be TRBD1 (5 bases). Trimming cost V 1 base and J 4 bases, with 10 bases left between them. The CDR3 sequence is 14 residues long. CDR1 is MNHEY and CDR2 is SVGAGI in the germline V gene. CDR3 coding DNA: TGTGCCAGCAGTTACTGGCAGGGATTAGAGACCCAGTACTTC. Its translation: CASSYWQGLETQYF.

Note on this clonotype: Relative to the germline gene, one junction end is altered; a read error may explain this. The genes are TRBV4-3 and TRBJ2-3; 8 positions match TRBD2. The CDR3 extends over 17 amino acids. Germline values: CDR1 LGHNA, CDR2 YSLEER. This CDR3 reads CASSLAPGGPPTATQYF. CDR3 in DNA: TGCGCCAGCAGTTTGGCCCCGGGGGGGCCTCCCACAGCTACGCAGTATTTT.